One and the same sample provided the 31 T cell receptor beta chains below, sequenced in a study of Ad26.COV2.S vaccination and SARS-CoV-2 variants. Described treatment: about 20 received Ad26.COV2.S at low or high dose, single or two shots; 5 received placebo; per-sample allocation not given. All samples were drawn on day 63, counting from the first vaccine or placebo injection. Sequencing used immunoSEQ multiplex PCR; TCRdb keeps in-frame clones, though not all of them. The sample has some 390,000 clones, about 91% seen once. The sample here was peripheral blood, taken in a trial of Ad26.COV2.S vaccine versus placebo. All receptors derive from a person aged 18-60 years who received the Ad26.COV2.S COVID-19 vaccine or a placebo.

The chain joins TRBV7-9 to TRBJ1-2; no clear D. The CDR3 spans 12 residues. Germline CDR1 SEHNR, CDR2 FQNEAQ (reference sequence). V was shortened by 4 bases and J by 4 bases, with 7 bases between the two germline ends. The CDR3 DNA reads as TGTGCCAGCAGCTCCAGCACCTATGGCTACACCTTC. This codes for CASSSSTYGYTF.

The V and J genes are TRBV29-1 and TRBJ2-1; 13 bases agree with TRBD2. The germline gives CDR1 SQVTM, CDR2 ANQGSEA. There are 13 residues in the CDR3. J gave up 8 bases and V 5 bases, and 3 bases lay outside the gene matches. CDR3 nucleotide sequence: TGCAGCGTTCGGACTAGCGGGAGCTATGAGCAGTTCTTC. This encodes CSVRTSGSYEQFF.

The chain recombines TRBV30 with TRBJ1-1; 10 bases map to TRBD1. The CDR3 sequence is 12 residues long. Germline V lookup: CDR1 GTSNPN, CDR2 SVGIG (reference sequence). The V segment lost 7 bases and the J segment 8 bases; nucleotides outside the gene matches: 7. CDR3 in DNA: TGTGCCTCGCAGGACAGGGGGACCGAAGCTTTCTTT. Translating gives CASQDRGTEAFF.

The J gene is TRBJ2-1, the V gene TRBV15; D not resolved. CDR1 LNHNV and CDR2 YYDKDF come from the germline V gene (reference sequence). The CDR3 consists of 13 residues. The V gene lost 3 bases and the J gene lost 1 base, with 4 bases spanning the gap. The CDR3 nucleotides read TGTGCCACCAGCAGGGGGTCCTACAATGAGCAGTTCTTC. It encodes CATSRGSYNEQFF.

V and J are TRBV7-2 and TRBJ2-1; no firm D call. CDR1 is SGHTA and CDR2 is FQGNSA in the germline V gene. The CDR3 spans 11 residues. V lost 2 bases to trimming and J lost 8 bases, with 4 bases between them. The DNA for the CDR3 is TGTGCCAGCAGCTTAAGGCATGAGCAGTTCTTC. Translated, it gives CASSLRHEQFF.

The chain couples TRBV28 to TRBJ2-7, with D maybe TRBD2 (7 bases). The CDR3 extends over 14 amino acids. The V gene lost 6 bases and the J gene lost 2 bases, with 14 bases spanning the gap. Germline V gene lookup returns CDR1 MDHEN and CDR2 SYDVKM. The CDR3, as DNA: TGTGCCAGCAGCAAAGTGCGGGGGCCCTACGAGCAGTACTTC. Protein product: CASSKVRGPYEQYF.

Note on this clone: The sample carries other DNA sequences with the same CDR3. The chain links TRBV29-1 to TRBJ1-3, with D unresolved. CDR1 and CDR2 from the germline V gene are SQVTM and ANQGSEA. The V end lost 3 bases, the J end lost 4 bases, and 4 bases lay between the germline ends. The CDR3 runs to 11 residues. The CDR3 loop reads CSVDSGNTIYF. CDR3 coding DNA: TGCAGCGTTGATAGCGGAAACACCATATATTTT.

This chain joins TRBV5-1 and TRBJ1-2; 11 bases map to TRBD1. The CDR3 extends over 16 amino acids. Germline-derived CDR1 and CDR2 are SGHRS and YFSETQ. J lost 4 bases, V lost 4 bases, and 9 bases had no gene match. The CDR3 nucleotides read TGCGCCAGCAGCGTCCGTCCGGGACAGGGGGGCTATGGCTACACCTTC. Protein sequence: CASSVRPGQGGYGYTF.

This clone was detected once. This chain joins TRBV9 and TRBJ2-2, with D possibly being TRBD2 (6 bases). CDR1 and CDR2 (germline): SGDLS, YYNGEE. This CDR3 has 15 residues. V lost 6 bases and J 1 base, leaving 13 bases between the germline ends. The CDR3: CASNHGGWNTGELFF. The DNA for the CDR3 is TGTGCCAGCAACCATGGAGGGTGGAACACCGGGGAGCTGTTTTTT.

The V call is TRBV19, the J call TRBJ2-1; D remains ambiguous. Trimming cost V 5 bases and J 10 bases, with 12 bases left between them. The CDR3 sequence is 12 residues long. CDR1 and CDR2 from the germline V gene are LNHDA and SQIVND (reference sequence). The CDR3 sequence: CASSDFPKEQFF. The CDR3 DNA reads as TGTGCCAGTAGTGATTTCCCGAAGGAGCAGTTCTTC.

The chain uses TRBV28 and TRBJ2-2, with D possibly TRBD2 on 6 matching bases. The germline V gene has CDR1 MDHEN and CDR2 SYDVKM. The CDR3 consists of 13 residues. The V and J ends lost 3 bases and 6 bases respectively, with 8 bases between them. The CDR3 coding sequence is TGTGCCAGCAGTTTGGCGGGGCCCGGGGAGCTGTTTTTT. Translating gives CASSLAGPGELFF.

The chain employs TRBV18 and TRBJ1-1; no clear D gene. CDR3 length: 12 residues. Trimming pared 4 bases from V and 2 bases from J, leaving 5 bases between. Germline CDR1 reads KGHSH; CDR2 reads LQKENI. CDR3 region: CASSQVNTEAFF. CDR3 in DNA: TGTGCCAGCTCACAGGTAAACACTGAAGCTTTCTTT.

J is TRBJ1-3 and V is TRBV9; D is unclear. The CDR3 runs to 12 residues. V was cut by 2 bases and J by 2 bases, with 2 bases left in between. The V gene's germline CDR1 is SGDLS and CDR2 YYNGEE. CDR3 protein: CASSVAGNTIYF. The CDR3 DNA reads TGTGCCAGCAGCGTGGCTGGAAACACCATATATTTT.

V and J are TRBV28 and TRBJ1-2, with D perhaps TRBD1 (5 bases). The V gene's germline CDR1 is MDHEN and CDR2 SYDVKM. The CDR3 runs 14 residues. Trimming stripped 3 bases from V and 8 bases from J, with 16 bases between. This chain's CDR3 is CASSLQGPLLGYTF. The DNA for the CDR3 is TGTGCCAGCAGTTTGCAGGGCCCCCTCCTGGGCTACACCTTC.

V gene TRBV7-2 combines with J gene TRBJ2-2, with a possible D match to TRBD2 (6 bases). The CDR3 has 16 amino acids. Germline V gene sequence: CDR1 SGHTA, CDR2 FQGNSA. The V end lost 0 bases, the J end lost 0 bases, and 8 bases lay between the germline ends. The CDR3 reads CASSLAGGANTGELFF. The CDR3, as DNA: TGTGCCAGCAGCTTAGCGGGCGGGGCGAACACCGGGGAGCTGTTTTTT.

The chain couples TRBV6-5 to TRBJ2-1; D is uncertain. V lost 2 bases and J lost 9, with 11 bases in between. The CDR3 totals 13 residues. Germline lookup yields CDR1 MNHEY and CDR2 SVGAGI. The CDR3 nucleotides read TGTGCCAGCAGTTACGGTTCGTCCGGTGAGCAGTTCTTC. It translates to CASSYGSSGEQFF.

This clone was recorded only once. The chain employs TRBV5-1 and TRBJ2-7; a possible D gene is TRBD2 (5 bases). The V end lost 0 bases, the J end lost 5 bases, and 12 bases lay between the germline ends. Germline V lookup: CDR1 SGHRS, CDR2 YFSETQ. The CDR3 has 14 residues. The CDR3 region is CASSLDGGSDEQYF. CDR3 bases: TGCGCCAGCAGCTTGGATGGCGGGTCTGACGAGCAGTACTTC.

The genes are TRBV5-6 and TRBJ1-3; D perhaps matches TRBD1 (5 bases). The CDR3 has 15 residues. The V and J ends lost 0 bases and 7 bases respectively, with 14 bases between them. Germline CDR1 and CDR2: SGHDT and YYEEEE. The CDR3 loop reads CASSLATAGGNTIYF. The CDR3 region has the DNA TGTGCCAGCAGCTTGGCCACGGCGGGGGGGAACACCATATATTTT.

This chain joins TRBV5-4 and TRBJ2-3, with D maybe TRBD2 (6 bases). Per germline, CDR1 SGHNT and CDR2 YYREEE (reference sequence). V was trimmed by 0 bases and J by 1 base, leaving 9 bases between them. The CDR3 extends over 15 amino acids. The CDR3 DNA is TGTGCCAGCAGCTTGGTCGGGAGCGGCACAGATACGCAGTATTTT. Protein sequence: CASSLVGSGTDTQYF.

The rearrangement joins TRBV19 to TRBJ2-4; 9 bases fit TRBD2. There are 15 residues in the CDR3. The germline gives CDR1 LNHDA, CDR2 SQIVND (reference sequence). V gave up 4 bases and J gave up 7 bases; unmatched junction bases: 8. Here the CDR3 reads CASSTLLAGRNIQYF. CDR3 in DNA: TGTGCCAGTAGTACTCTGCTAGCGGGAAGGAACATTCAGTACTTC.

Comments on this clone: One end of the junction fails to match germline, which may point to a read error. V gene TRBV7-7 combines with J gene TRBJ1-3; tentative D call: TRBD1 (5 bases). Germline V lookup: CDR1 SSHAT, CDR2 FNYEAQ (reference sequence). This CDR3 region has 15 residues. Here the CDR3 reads CASSSGGLRGNTIYF. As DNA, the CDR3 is TGTGCTAGCAGCTCCGGGGGATTAAGGGGAAACACCATATATTTT. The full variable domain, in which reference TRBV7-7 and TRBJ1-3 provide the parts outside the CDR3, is GAGVSQSPRYKVTKRGQDVTLRCDPISSHATLYWYQQALGQGPEFLTYFNYEAQPDKSGLPSDRFSAERPEGSISTLTIQRTEQRDSAMYRCASSSGGLRGNTIYFGEGSWLTVV.

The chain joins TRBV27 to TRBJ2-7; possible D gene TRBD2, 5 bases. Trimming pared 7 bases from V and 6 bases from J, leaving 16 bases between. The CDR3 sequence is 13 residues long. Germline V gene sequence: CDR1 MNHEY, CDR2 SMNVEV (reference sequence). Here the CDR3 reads CASTRLGAGEQYF. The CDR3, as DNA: TGTGCCAGCACCCGTTTGGGAGCCGGCGAGCAGTACTTC.

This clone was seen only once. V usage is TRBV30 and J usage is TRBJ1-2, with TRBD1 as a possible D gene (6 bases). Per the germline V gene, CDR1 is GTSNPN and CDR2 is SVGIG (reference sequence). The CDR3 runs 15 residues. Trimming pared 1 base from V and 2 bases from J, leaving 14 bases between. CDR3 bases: TGTGCCTGGAGTGGATTCGGACAGCCGAACTATGGCTACACCTTC. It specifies CAWSGFGQPNYGYTF.

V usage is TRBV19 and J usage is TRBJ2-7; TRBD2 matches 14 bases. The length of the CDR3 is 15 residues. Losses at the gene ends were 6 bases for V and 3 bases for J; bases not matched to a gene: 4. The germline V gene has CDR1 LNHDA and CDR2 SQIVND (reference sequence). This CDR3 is CASSRGLAGVYEQYF. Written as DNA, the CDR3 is TGTGCCAGTAGCCGGGGACTAGCGGGAGTCTACGAGCAGTACTTC.

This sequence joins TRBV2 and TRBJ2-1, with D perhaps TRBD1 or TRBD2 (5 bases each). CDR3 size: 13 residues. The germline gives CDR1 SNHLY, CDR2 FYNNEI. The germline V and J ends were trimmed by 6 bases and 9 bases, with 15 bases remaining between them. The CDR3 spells CASSGTFRGEQFF. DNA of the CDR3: TGTGCCAGCAGCGGGACCTTCCGGGGTGAGCAGTTCTTC.

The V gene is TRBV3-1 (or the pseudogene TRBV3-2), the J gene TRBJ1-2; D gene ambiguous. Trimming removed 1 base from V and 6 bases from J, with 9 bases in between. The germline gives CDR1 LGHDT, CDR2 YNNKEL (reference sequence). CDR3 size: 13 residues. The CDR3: CASSQVSLDGYTF. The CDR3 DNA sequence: TGTGCCAGCAGCCAAGTATCCTTGGATGGCTACACCTTC.

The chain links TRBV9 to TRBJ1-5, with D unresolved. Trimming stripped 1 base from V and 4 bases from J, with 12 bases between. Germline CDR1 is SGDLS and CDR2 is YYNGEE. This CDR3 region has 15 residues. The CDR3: CASSVSPSGNQPQHF. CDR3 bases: TGTGCCAGCAGCGTAAGCCCTAGTGGGAATCAGCCCCAGCATTTT.

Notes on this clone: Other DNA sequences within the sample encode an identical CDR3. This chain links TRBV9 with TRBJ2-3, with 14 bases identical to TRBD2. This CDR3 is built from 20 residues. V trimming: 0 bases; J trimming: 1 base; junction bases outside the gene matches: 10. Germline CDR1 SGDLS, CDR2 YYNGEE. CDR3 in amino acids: CASSVATSGRGEPGTDTQYF. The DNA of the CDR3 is TGTGCCAGCAGCGTAGCGACTAGCGGGAGGGGTGAGCCGGGCACAGATACGCAGTATTTT.

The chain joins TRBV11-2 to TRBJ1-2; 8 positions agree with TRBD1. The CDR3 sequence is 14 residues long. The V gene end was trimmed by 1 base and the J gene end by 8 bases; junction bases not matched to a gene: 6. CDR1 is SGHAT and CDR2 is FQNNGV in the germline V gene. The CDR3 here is CASSLVSRGQGYTF. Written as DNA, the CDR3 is TGTGCCAGCAGCTTAGTCAGCAGGGGGCAAGGCTACACCTTC.

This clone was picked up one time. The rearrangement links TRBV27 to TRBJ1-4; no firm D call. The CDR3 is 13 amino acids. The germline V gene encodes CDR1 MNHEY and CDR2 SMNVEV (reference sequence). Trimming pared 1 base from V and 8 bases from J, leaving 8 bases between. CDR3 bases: TGTGCCAGCAGTTTATTTCTCGGGGAAAAACTGTTTTTT. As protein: CASSLFLGEKLFF.

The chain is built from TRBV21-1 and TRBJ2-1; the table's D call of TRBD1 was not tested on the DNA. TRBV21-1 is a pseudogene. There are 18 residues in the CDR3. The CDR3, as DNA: TGTGCCAGCAGCAAAAGCTCCCGACAGGGGGGGTCCTACAATGAGCAGTTCTTC. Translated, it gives CASSKSSRQGGSYNEQFF.